This T cell receptor (beta chain) was identified during a study of PD-1 blockade in classical Hodgkin lymphoma. Study overall: Patients were infused with nivolumab 3 mg/kg every 2 weeks.

This CDR3 has 15 amino acids. J gave up 1 base and V 4 bases, and 6 bases lay outside the gene matches. Germline CDR1 reads SGHRS; CDR2 reads YFSETQ. Comment on this clone: What it binds is not known.

Study observations and caveats: What drove the repertoire differences, possibly disease activity or prior therapy, has not been defined. The study found complete responders had baseline diversity similar to newly diagnosed patients. Compared with healthy donors, newly diagnosed patients reportedly showed lower baseline TCR diversity.

Every single patient, without exception, relapsed after autologous stem cell transplantation, and brentuximab vedotin exposure varied. Generated by immunoSEQ multiplex PCR, the TCRdb table keeps only in-frame clones and is missing some. The sample consists of about 99,000 clones, roughly 79% of them appearing once. This rearrangement joins TRBV5-1 to TRBJ1-2, with 8 bases that match TRBD1. This receptor was taken from a human donor with classical Hodgkin lymphoma. The sample in question was peripheral blood mononuclear cells (PBMCs), obtained before the second cycle of nivolumab. The CDR3 DNA reads TGCGCCAGCAGCCACAAGACAGGGGTTAACTATGGCTACACCTTC. It specifies CASSHKTGVNYGYTF.